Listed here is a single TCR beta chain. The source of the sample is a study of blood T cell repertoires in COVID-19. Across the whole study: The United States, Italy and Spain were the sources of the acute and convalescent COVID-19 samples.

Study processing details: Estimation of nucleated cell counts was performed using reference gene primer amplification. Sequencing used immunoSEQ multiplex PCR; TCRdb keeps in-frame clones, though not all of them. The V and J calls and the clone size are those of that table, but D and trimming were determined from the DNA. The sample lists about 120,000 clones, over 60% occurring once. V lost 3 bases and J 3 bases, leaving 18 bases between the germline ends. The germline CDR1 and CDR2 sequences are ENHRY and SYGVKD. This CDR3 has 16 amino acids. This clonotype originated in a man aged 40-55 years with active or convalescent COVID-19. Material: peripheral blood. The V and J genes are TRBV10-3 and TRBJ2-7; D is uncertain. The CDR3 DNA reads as TGTGCCATCAGTGATAACAACCGAGGTGGCAGCTACGAGCAGTACTTC. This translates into CAISDNNRGGSYEQYF.